The 10 T cell receptor beta chains below all came from one sample that was sequenced in a study of shared clonotypes between healthy human individuals. The method was immunoSEQ multiplex PCR; TCRdb's version includes in-frame clones alone and lacks a portion of them. The sample contains about 1.5 million clones, 98% of which appear only once. The sample was naive CD4+ T cells sorted from blood. Subset reported: CD45RA+ positively selected. These receptors came from a man in his thirties or forties in good health.

The chain joins TRBV5-1 to TRBJ1-5, with D unclear. CDR3 length: 13 residues. Germline V gives CDR1 SGHRS, CDR2 YFSETQ. Trimming left V 4 bases short and J 4 bases short, with 9 bases between. CDR3 sequence reads: CASSPRENQPQHF. CDR3 coding DNA: TGCGCCAGCAGCCCAAGGGAAAATCAGCCCCAGCATTTT.

CDR3 region: CSVASGLAFTDTQYF. DNA of the CDR3: TGCAGCGTGGCCTCGGGACTAGCTTTCACAGATACGCAGTATTTT. This sequence joins TRBV29-1 and TRBJ2-3, with 9 bases matching TRBD2. Germline assignment: CDR1 SQVTM and CDR2 ANQGSEA. CDR3 length: 15 residues. The ends lost 6 bases at V and 2 bases at J; junction bases unmatched: 9.

Comment on this clone: Within the sample, other DNA sequences also encode this same CDR3. This chain joins TRBV6-5 and TRBJ2-1; TRBD2 might be the D (5 bases). This CDR3 has 11 residues. V shed 5 bases and J shed 7 bases, with 6 bases lying between them. Germline V CDR1 and CDR2: MNHEY, SVGAGI. The CDR3 loop reads CASSRGNEQFF. CDR3 DNA sequence: TGTGCCAGCAGTCGGGGAAATGAGCAGTTCTTC.

The J gene is TRBJ2-1, the V gene TRBV18, with a tentative D call TRBD2 (5 bases). Germline CDR1 is KGHSH and CDR2 is LQKENI. The CDR3 is 16 residues long. Trimming removed 2 bases from V and 0 bases from J, with 11 bases in between. CDR3 sequence: CASSPERSGSYNEQFF. CDR3 coding DNA: TGTGCCAGCTCACCAGAGCGGTCTGGCTCCTACAATGAGCAGTTCTTC.

This rearrangement joins TRBV7-2 to TRBJ1-1; D call uncertain. The V gene lost 4 bases and the J gene lost 1 base, with 7 bases spanning the gap. CDR1 SGHTA and CDR2 FQGNSA come from the germline V gene. This CDR3 is 13 amino acids long. The CDR3 is CASSSGRNTEAFF. The DNA for the CDR3 is TGTGCCAGCAGCTCCGGCAGGAACACTGAAGCTTTCTTT.

This chain uses TRBV18 with TRBJ2-3; 9 bases are shared with TRBD2. Looked up from germline, CDR1 is KGHSH and CDR2 is LQKENI. V shed 2 bases and J 4 bases; nucleotides not matched to a gene: 4. This CDR3 spans 15 amino acids. The CDR3: CASSPETSGPDTQYF. Written as DNA, the CDR3 is TGTGCCAGCTCACCAGAGACTAGCGGTCCAGATACGCAGTATTTT.

The chain links TRBV29-1 to TRBJ2-7; the match to TRBD1 covers 7 bases. The CDR3 consists of 13 residues. In germline, CDR1 is SQVTM, CDR2 ANQGSEA. The V gene end was trimmed by 1 base and the J gene end by 3 bases; junction bases not matched to a gene: 3. As DNA, the CDR3 is TGCAGCGTTGAAGGAGGGGGCATCTACGAGCAGTACTTC. Its translation: CSVEGGGIYEQYF.

The chain recombines TRBV5-1 with TRBJ2-2, with 7 bases fitting TRBD1. With V trimmed by 3 bases and J by 3 bases, 5 bases remained unmatched. Germline CDR1 reads SGHRS; CDR2 reads YFSETQ. This CDR3 is built from 15 residues. The CDR3 region is CASSSPQGYTGELFF. CDR3 in DNA: TGCGCCAGCAGCTCTCCACAGGGGTACACCGGGGAGCTGTTTTTT. The full variable domain, its missing parts supplied by reference TRBV5-1 and TRBJ2-2, is KAGVTQTPRYLIKTRGQQVTLSCSPISGHRSVSWYQQTPGQGLQFLFEYFSETQRNKGNFPGRFSGRQFSNSRSEMNVSTLELGDSALYLCASSSPQGYTGELFFGEGSRLTVL.

As for this clone: This sample includes further DNA sequences coding for the same CDR3. The chain has TRBV18 and TRBJ2-2; 9 bases are shared with TRBD1. This CDR3 is 15 amino acids long. The trim removed 3 bases at V and 5 bases at J, leaving 4 bases unmatched. Germline loops: CDR1 KGHSH, CDR2 LQKENI. The CDR3 loop reads CASSPGTGNTGELFF. In DNA form, the CDR3 reads TGTGCCAGCTCACCCGGGACAGGGAATACCGGGGAGCTGTTTTTT.

This chain connects TRBV5-5 to TRBJ1-2; maybe TRBD1 (5 bases). There are 16 residues in the CDR3. With 6 bases removed from V and 4 bases from J, the gap between germline ends came to 22 bases. In germline, CDR1 is SGHKS, CDR2 YYEKEE (reference sequence). CDR3 DNA sequence: TGTGCCAGCACGGGGACTCGGGCCAGGGCAGGCTATGGCTACACCTTC. It translates to CASTGTRARAGYGYTF.